The 31 T cell receptor beta chains reported below all come from one sample, sequenced in a study of vaccination and CD4 T cells after COVID-19. Treatment in this sample: roughly ten-day PBMC culture with coronavirus spike peptide pools or control peptides (ViraFEST assay). Pre-COVID-19 pandemic sampling (2011-2018) yielded the unexposed donor's CD4+ T cells. Oncomine TCR Beta short-read sequencing was applied to DNA from cultured CD4+ T cells. Each CDR3 protein is one row after TCRdb ran MiXCR on the PCR reads. The repertoire consists of almost 7,500 distinct CDR3 sequences, with about 30% occurring once and the leading ten covering about 33%. Their target antigens are unknown. The source material was CD4+ T cells from blood, cultured in vitro. The source is a human donor in good health.

There are a few counts of this clonotype. The V gene is TRBV14, the J gene TRBJ1-1, with D hard to call. The CDR3 loop spans 14 amino acids. V lost 4 bases and J 8 bases, leaving 17 bases between the germline ends. Germline CDR1 reads SGHDN; CDR2 reads FVKESK. CDR3 sequence: CASSRSGLYLEAFF. CDR3 DNA: TGTGCCAGCAGCCGTAGCGGACTGTACCTAGAAGCTTTCTTT.

V usage is TRBV6-2 or TRBV6-3 and J usage is TRBJ1-1, with 7 nucleotides matching TRBD1. After removal of 2 bases from V and 7 bases from J, the junction contained 4 bases not matched to a gene. Germline V gene lookup returns CDR1 MNHEY and CDR2 SVGEGT. This CDR3 comprises 13 residues. The DNA of the CDR3 is TGTGCCAGCAGTTACCTGGGACAGTTTGAAGCTTTCTTT. Its protein is CASSYLGQFEAFF.

Within the sample, this clonotype is medium-sized. V usage is TRBV6-1 and J usage is TRBJ1-5; no firm D call. V lost 4 bases and J 3 bases, leaving 13 bases between the germline ends. There are 15 residues in the CDR3. The germline gives CDR1 MNHNS, CDR2 SASEGT. The CDR3 DNA reads as TGTGCCAGCAGTGCCTTGGACCGGAACAATCAGCCCCAGCATTTT. This codes for CASSALDRNNQPQHF.

This rearrangement joins TRBV15 to TRBJ1-4; no definite D call. Germline CDR1 reads LNHNV; CDR2 reads YYDKDF (reference sequence). Deletions cut 3 bases from V and 3 bases from J, with 11 bases between. This CDR3 comprises 15 residues. CDR3 residues: CATSSLRNPNEKLFF. In DNA form, the CDR3 reads TGTGCCACCAGCAGCTTGCGAAATCCTAATGAAAAACTGTTTTTT.

V is TRBV6-5 and J is TRBJ2-5; TRBD2 is a possible D gene (7 bases). Trimming took 4 bases from V and 7 from J, leaving 28 bases between them. CDR3 length equals 18 residues. CDR1 and CDR2 from the germline V gene are MNHEY and SVGAGI. CDR3 protein: CASSFTGEGRGPGGTQYF. CDR3 bases: TGTGCCAGCAGTTTTACCGGGGAGGGACGGGGGCCCGGGGGGACCCAGTACTTC.

The chain has TRBV19 and TRBJ1-5; D gene uncertain. Germline V gives CDR1 LNHDA, CDR2 SQIVND (reference sequence). The V end lost 5 bases, the J end lost 3 bases, and 5 bases lay between the germline ends. The CDR3 runs 12 residues. CDR3 DNA: TGTGCCAGTAGTGGTACCAATCAGCCCCAGCATTTT. It is translated as CASSGTNQPQHF.

This clonotype has just a few counts. The rearrangement uses TRBV6-5 and TRBJ1-6; D unresolved. V shed 2 bases and J shed 0 bases, with 11 bases lying between them. CDR1 and CDR2 from the germline V gene are MNHEY and SVGAGI. The CDR3 sequence is 17 residues long. DNA for the CDR3: TGTGCCAGCAGTTACAAGGTCCTAAGCTCCTATAATTCACCCCTCCACTTT. As protein: CASSYKVLSSYNSPLHF.

This clonotype showed up just a few times. The rearrangement links TRBV19 to TRBJ1-5, with D uncertain. Per the germline V gene, CDR1 is LNHDA and CDR2 is SQIVND (reference sequence). V gave up 4 bases and J gave up 4 bases, with 14 bases separating them. The CDR3 extends over 15 amino acids. The CDR3 DNA is TGTGCCAGTAGTACCAGTGGTGGGAGGAATCAGCCCCAGCATTTT. Translating it yields CASSTSGGRNQPQHF.

This clonotype was observed a few times. The chain links TRBV7-3 to TRBJ1-2; D possibly corresponds to TRBD1 (6 bases). Trimming pared 5 bases from V and 0 bases from J, leaving 13 bases between. Germline V gene lookup returns CDR1 SGHTA and CDR2 FQGTGA. CDR3 length: 15 residues. The CDR3 nucleotides are TGTGCCAGCAGCCTGGGGGGGGGCACTAACTATGGCTACACCTTC. Translating it yields CASSLGGGTNYGYTF.

This clonotype was recorded a few times. The rearrangement uses TRBV12-3 or TRBV12-4 and TRBJ2-7; 7 bases match TRBD2. This CDR3 is built from 15 residues. Unmatched junction bases numbered 10, after V lost 6 bases and J lost 2 bases. Here the CDR3 DNA reads TGTGCCAGCAGCTCCTGGAAGCGGGGTACCTACGAGCAGTACTTC. It specifies CASSSWKRGTYEQYF.

V is TRBV5-1 and J is TRBJ1-1; 9 bases align to TRBD1. The germline V gene encodes CDR1 SGHRS and CDR2 YFSETQ. With V trimmed by 0 bases and J by 7 bases, 4 bases remained unmatched. This CDR3 is 14 amino acids long. CDR3 protein: CASSLEQGASEAFF. The DNA for the CDR3 is TGCGCCAGCAGCTTGGAACAGGGGGCAAGTGAAGCTTTCTTT.

This clonotype was recorded a few times. The DNA for the CDR3 is TGTGCCAGCAGTCCGCGGACAGGGGGCCCTACGCAGTATTTT. Translation gives CASSPRTGGPTQYF. The V call is TRBV12-3 or TRBV12-4, the J call TRBJ2-3; 11 bases agree with TRBD1. The CDR3 loop spans 14 amino acids. J lost 8 bases, V lost 5 bases, and 6 bases had no gene match.

This clonotype was seen only a few times. CDR3: CASNTGRGDQETQYF. CDR3 nucleotides: TGTGCCAGCAACACGGGGCGAGGAGATCAGGAGACCCAGTACTTC. This chain joins TRBV7-3 and TRBJ2-5; either TRBD1 or TRBD2 may fit D (5 bases each). V lost 7 bases, J lost 5 bases, and 20 bases lay in between. Germline CDR1 SGHTA, CDR2 FQGTGA. This CDR3 region has 15 residues.

This rearrangement joins TRBV14 to TRBJ1-1; D gene uncertain. The CDR3 sequence is 19 residues long. Germline V gene sequence: CDR1 SGHDN, CDR2 FVKESK. Trimming pared 1 base from V and 4 bases from J, leaving 25 bases between. The CDR3 here is CASSQGLLDGKGRITEAFF. CDR3 nucleotides: TGTGCCAGCAGCCAAGGCTTACTGGATGGAAAGGGCCGGATCACTGAAGCTTTCTTT. Drawing the rest from reference TRBV14 and TRBJ1-1, the complete variable domain is EAGVTQFPSHSVIEKGQTVTLRCDPISGHDNLYWYRRVMGKEIKFLLHFVKESKQDESGMPNNRFLAERTGGTYSTLKVQPAELEDSGVYFCASSQGLLDGKGRITEAFFGQGTRLTVV.

In its sample, this clonotype was seen a few times. This chain connects TRBV6-1 to TRBJ2-5; 7 nucleotides agree with TRBD1. The length of the CDR3 is 14 residues. Unmatched junction bases numbered 11, after V lost 6 bases and J lost 7 bases. The V gene's germline CDR1 is MNHNS and CDR2 SASEGT. CDR3 protein: CASRRDRVDVTQYF. CDR3 nucleotides: TGTGCCAGCAGAAGAGACAGGGTAGATGTGACCCAGTACTTC.

This clonotype was picked up a small number of times. The V call is TRBV6-1, the J call TRBJ1-2; D uncertain. CDR1 and CDR2 from the germline V gene are MNHNS and SASEGT. V lost 5 bases to trimming and J lost 3 bases, with 19 bases between them. This CDR3 contains 16 residues. Here the CDR3 reads CASSPDPSRFHYGYTF. Here the CDR3 DNA reads TGTGCCAGCAGTCCAGACCCCAGCCGGTTCCACTATGGCTACACCTTC.

This clonotype was counted only a few times. The chain couples TRBV24-1 to TRBJ1-3; D not certain. V was pared by 10 bases and J by 3 bases, with 15 bases between. Germline lookup yields CDR1 KGHDR and CDR2 SFDVKD. The CDR3 sequence is 14 residues long. In DNA, the CDR3 is TGTGCCACTATACCCTCGGTGGTTGGAAACACCATATATTTT. It is translated as CATIPSVVGNTIYF.

This clonotype was seen a handful of times. This chain uses TRBV4-2 with TRBJ1-1; a weak D match, TRBD1 (5 bases). The CDR3 length is 14 residues. Germline CDR1 reads LGHNA; CDR2 reads YNFKEQ. Trimming took 2 bases from V and 7 from J, leaving 14 bases between them. The CDR3, as DNA: TGTGCCAGCAGCCAACCCGGGACGGAGCTTGAAGCTTTCTTT. Translated: CASSQPGTELEAFF.

V is TRBV5-4 and J is TRBJ2-3, with D possibly being TRBD2 (6 bases). Trimming removed 0 bases from V and 7 bases from J, with 18 bases in between. The V gene's germline CDR1 is SGHNT and CDR2 YYREEE (reference sequence). This CDR3 is built from 16 residues. CDR3 region: CASSLAEVGGRNTQYF. The CDR3 nucleotides read TGTGCCAGCAGCTTGGCCGAGGTCGGGGGAAGGAATACGCAGTATTTT.

The chain couples TRBV29-1 to TRBJ1-1, with 10 bases lining up with TRBD1. The J segment lost 3 bases and the V segment lost 6 bases, leaving 7 bases of the junction unmatched. Germline V lookup: CDR1 SQVTM, CDR2 ANQGSEA. There are 14 residues in the CDR3. The CDR3 loop reads CSVGRDRGDTEAFF. CDR3 bases: TGCAGCGTGGGGAGGGACAGGGGCGACACTGAAGCTTTCTTT.

The CDR3 spells CASSLIGGSYNEQFF. As DNA, the CDR3 is TGTGCCAGCAGCTTAATAGGGGGCTCCTACAATGAGCAGTTCTTC. This chain links TRBV7-3 with TRBJ2-1; D might be TRBD1 (6 bases). CDR3 length equals 15 residues. Trimming took off 1 base at V and 0 bases at J, with 7 bases between the two ends. Per the germline V gene, CDR1 is SGHTA and CDR2 is FQGTGA.

This clonotype is labeled as medium-sized (0.01 to 0.1%). V usage is TRBV20-1 and J usage is TRBJ2-3; 11 positions agree with TRBD2. The CDR3 length is 15 residues. Germline-derived CDR1 and CDR2 are DFQATT and SNEGSKA (reference sequence). V shed 6 bases, J shed 1 base, and the junction held 6 bases outside the gene matches. As DNA, the CDR3 is TGCAGTGCCGTAGGGACTAGCGGACGCACAGATACGCAGTATTTT. This sequence encodes CSAVGTSGRTDTQYF.

This sequence joins TRBV23-1 and TRBJ1-3, with 10 bases fitting TRBD1. TRBV23-1 belongs to the ORF category, with a function that is uncertain. The V gene end was trimmed by 7 bases and the J gene end by 0 bases; junction bases not matched to a gene: 12. CDR3 size: 18 residues. CDR3: CASNQTGGRNRSGNTIYF. The CDR3 nucleotides are TGCGCCAGCAACCAGACAGGGGGCCGGAACCGCTCTGGAAACACCATATATTTT.

The V call is TRBV19, the J call TRBJ2-3, with TRBD2 matching 10 bases. The CDR3 extends over 14 amino acids. V dropped 7 bases and J dropped 1; count of bases not matched to a gene: 2. The germline gives CDR1 LNHDA, CDR2 SQIVND (reference sequence). CDR3: CASTSGGRTDTQYF. The CDR3 DNA reads TGTGCCAGTACTAGCGGGGGACGCACAGATACGCAGTATTTT.

This clonotype was detected only a few times. The gene calls are TRBV25-1 and TRBJ2-7; D is undetermined. V lost 4 bases and J lost 3, with 7 bases in between. Germline-derived CDR1 and CDR2 are MGHDK and SYGVNS. This CDR3 has 12 amino acids. The CDR3 region has the DNA TGTGCCAGCAGTGCCTTTAACTACGAGCAGTACTTC. It yields the protein CASSAFNYEQYF.

This clonotype appeared a single time. The V and J genes are TRBV6-1 and TRBJ2-7; perhaps D is TRBD1 or TRBD2 (6 bases each). Germline V gene data show CDR1 as MNHNS and CDR2 as SASEGT. The CDR3 is 14 amino acids. V lost 6 bases to trimming and J lost 3 bases, with 15 bases between them. CDR3 sequence (DNA): TGTGCCAGCAGACCCCCGGGGGCCATCTACGAGCAGTACTTC. Translation gives CASRPPGAIYEQYF.

To note about this clonotype: A read error may be the cause here, since a much bigger clone is one base away. This sequence joins TRBV6-1 and TRBJ1-2; D might be TRBD1 (6 bases). Per germline, CDR1 MNHNS and CDR2 SASEGT. The CDR3 contains 13 residues. Written as DNA, the CDR3 is TGTGCCAGCAGCAACGGGCCTACCGGGGGCTACGCCTTC. It encodes CASSNGPTGGYAF.

The rearrangement links TRBV7-2 to TRBJ1-1; TRBD1 aligns across 8 bases. J lost 4 bases, V lost 6 bases, and 4 bases had no gene match. CDR3 length: 13 residues. In germline, CDR1 is SGHTA, CDR2 FQGNSA. CDR3 protein: CASRLTGGTEAFF. The CDR3 nucleotides are TGTGCCAGCAGGTTAACAGGGGGCACTGAAGCTTTCTTT.

The chain has TRBV1 and TRBJ2-2; TRBD2 is taken as the D call from the table, unchecked against the DNA. TRBV1 has pseudogene status. The CDR3 is made up of 21 amino acids. The CDR3, as DNA: TGCACCAGCAGCCAAGACCGAGCGGGGGGGCTCCGAGTTAAAGCTAGAGGGGAGCTGTTTTTT. It is translated as CTSSQDRAGGLRVKARGELFF.

This clonotype was seen more than once but under ten times. A junction boundary mismatches the germline segment, possibly from a read error. This chain's CDR3 is CSARGGSYSNQPQHF. The CDR3 nucleotides are TGCAGTGCCAGAGGTGGGTCATATAGCAATCAGCCCCAGCATTTT. This chain connects TRBV20-1 to TRBJ1-5; D remains ambiguous. CDR1 and CDR2 from the germline V gene are DFQATT and SNEGSKA (reference sequence). The CDR3 has 15 residues.

The chain employs TRBV18 and TRBJ2-7; D is unresolved. V was pared by 4 bases and J by 3 bases, with 7 bases between. Germline V gene sequence: CDR1 KGHSH, CDR2 LQKENI. The CDR3 length is 12 residues. The CDR3 DNA sequence: TGTGCCAGCTCACGAGAGATCTACGAGCAGTACTTC. Amino acid sequence: CASSREIYEQYF. The variable domain in full, with the rest retrieved from reference TRBV18 and TRBJ2-7, is NAGVMQNPRHLVRRRGQEARLRCSPMKGHSHVYWYRQLPEEGLKFMVYLQKENIIDESGMPKERFSAEFPKEGPSILRIQQVVRGDSAAYFCASSREIYEQYFGPGTRLTVT.